This is a list of T cell receptor beta chains from one sample in a study of T-cell memory formation after mild COVID-19. Each CDR3 protein gets one entry after TCRdb re-called the 5' RACE reads with MiXCR. The sample records roughly 130,000 distinct CDR3 sequences, about 15% being singletons. The sample consisted of PBMCs or a T cell subset sorted from them (not recorded which). The receptor set was obtained from an adult woman who had mild COVID-19 (a few samples of this study predate the infection). Cell type and time point are not known. The CDR3 runs from the conserved cysteine through the conserved F or W. Fields, in order: J gene, clone size, D gene, V gene, CDR3 protein, CDR3 DNA. D genes are given only for firm matches. Expanded clones get a size class; other rows say once, few or many, or leave the size out.

J gene: TRBJ1-1
clone size: NA
D gene: NA
V gene: TRBV7-9
CDR3 protein: CASSPGGGTVDRGFF
CDR3 DNA: TGTGCCAGCAGCCCGGGAGGCGGGACCGTAGATCGAGGTTTCTTT

J gene: TRBJ1-1
clone size: NA
D gene: NA
V gene: TRBV5-5
CDR3 protein: CASSGDGAKNTEAFF
CDR3 DNA: TGTGCCAGCAGCGGGGACGGGGCCAAGAACACTGAAGCTTTCTTT

J gene: TRBJ1-1
clone size: once
D gene: NA
V gene: TRBV29-1
CDR3 protein: CSVHQHLNTEAFF
CDR3 DNA: TGCAGCGTTCATCAGCACCTGAACACTGAAGCTTTCTTT

J gene: TRBJ2-5
clone size: NA
D gene: TRBD2
V gene: TRBV5-1
CDR3 protein: CASSPSLREETQYF
CDR3 DNA: TGCGCCAGCAGCCCGTCTTTGCGGGAGGAGACCCAGTACTTC

J gene: TRBJ2-7
clone size: few
D gene: TRBD1
V gene: TRBV12-3/TRBV12-4
CDR3 protein: CASSDHGQGRYEQYF
CDR3 DNA: TGTGCCAGCAGTGATCACGGACAGGGGAGATACGAGCAGTACTTC

J gene: TRBJ1-2
clone size: NA
D gene: TRBD1
V gene: TRBV4-3
CDR3 protein: CASSQNRGSFYGYTF
CDR3 DNA: TGCGCCAGCAGCCAGAACAGGGGTTCCTTCTATGGCTACACCTTC

J gene: TRBJ2-7
clone size: few
D gene: NA
V gene: TRBV11-2
CDR3 protein: CASSFSGEQYF
CDR3 DNA: TGTGCCAGCAGCTTCTCTGGAGAGCAGTACTTC

J gene: TRBJ1-5
clone size: NA
D gene: NA
V gene: TRBV4-2
CDR3 protein: CASSQDRQANQPQHF
CDR3 DNA: TGTGCCAGCAGCCAAGATAGGCAGGCAAATCAGCCCCAGCATTTT

J gene: TRBJ2-1
clone size: medium-sized
D gene: NA
V gene: TRBV18
CDR3 protein: CASSPQTGTDPYNEQFF
CDR3 DNA: TGTGCCAGCTCACCTCAGACCGGGACGGATCCCTACAATGAGCAGTTCTTC

J gene: TRBJ2-1
clone size: many
D gene: TRBD2
V gene: TRBV6-5
CDR3 protein: CASSYSGRGHNEQFF
CDR3 DNA: TGTGCCAGCAGTTATAGCGGGAGGGGGCACAATGAGCAGTTCTTC

J gene: TRBJ2-3
clone size: NA
D gene: TRBD2
V gene: TRBV7-3
CDR3 protein: CASSPIGLASTDTQYF
CDR3 DNA: TGTGCCAGCAGCCCGATAGGACTAGCGAGCACAGATACGCAGTATTTT

J gene: TRBJ1-2
clone size: NA
D gene: TRBD1
V gene: TRBV24-1
CDR3 protein: CATSDPDRVYGYTF
CDR3 DNA: TGTGCCACCAGTGATCCTGACAGGGTCTATGGCTACACCTTC

J gene: TRBJ1-1
clone size: NA
D gene: NA
V gene: TRBV7-9
CDR3 protein: CASNLPVQGTEAFF
CDR3 DNA: TGTGCCAGCAACTTACCTGTTCAGGGGACAGAAGCTTTCTTT

J gene: TRBJ1-1
clone size: few
D gene: NA
V gene: TRBV4-1
CDR3 protein: CASSSPGKQAEAFF
CDR3 DNA: TGCGCCAGCAGCTCTCCAGGGAAACAAGCTGAAGCTTTCTTT

J gene: TRBJ1-1
clone size: NA
D gene: TRBD1
V gene: TRBV7-6
CDR3 protein: CASSPRTGGNTEAFF
CDR3 DNA: TGTGCCAGCAGCCCAAGGACAGGGGGTAACACTGAAGCTTTCTTT

J gene: TRBJ2-1
clone size: many
D gene: NA
V gene: TRBV12-3/TRBV12-4
CDR3 protein: CASSFVGWEYNEQFF
CDR3 DNA: TGTGCCAGCAGTTTCGTAGGGTGGGAGTACAATGAGCAGTTCTTC

J gene: TRBJ2-2
clone size: NA
D gene: NA
V gene: TRBV6-5
CDR3 protein: CASSSRAGELFF
CDR3 DNA: TGTGCCAGTTCTAGCAGGGCCGGGGAGCTGTTTTTT

J gene: TRBJ1-2
clone size: NA
D gene: NA
V gene: TRBV6-5
CDR3 protein: CASSYSPDYGYTF
CDR3 DNA: TGTGCCAGCAGTTACTCGCCTGACTATGGCTACACCTTC

J gene: TRBJ2-7
clone size: many
D gene: NA
V gene: TRBV5-1
CDR3 protein: CASSFDSSYEQYF
CDR3 DNA: TGCGCCAGCAGCTTTGACAGCTCCTACGAGCAGTACTTC

J gene: TRBJ2-7
clone size: NA
D gene: TRBD1
V gene: TRBV5-6
CDR3 protein: CASSPGQGEYEQYF
CDR3 DNA: TGTGCCAGCAGCCCGGGACAGGGGGAATACGAGCAGTACTTC

J gene: TRBJ2-7
clone size: few
D gene: TRBD1
V gene: TRBV18
CDR3 protein: CASSPRQGPTYEQYF
CDR3 DNA: TGTGCCAGCTCACCCAGACAGGGTCCCACCTACGAGCAGTACTTC

J gene: TRBJ2-7
clone size: few
D gene: NA
V gene: TRBV25-1
CDR3 protein: CASSDPGQASYEQYF
CDR3 DNA: TGTGCCAGCAGTGACCCCGGGCAGGCCTCCTACGAGCAGTACTTC

J gene: TRBJ1-4
clone size: once
D gene: TRBD1
V gene: TRBV27
CDR3 protein: CASRDSPNEKLFF
CDR3 DNA: TGTGCCAGCCGGGACAGTCCAAATGAAAAACTGTTTTTT

J gene: TRBJ2-4
clone size: few
D gene: TRBD1
V gene: TRBV24-1
CDR3 protein: CATSDSTGGLYQYF
CDR3 DNA: TGTGCCACCAGTGATTCGACAGGGGGACTCTATCAGTACTTC

J gene: TRBJ2-7
clone size: NA
D gene: TRBD2
V gene: TRBV12-3/TRBV12-4
CDR3 protein: CASSISGRNSFYEQYF
CDR3 DNA: TGTGCCAGCAGCATTAGCGGGAGAAATTCTTTCTACGAGCAGTACTTC

J gene: TRBJ2-2
clone size: NA
D gene: TRBD1
V gene: TRBV9
CDR3 protein: CASSGSTGGQTGELFF
CDR3 DNA: TGTGCCAGCAGCGGATCCACAGGGGGCCAGACCGGGGAGCTGTTTTTT

J gene: TRBJ2-1
clone size: NA
D gene: TRBD2
V gene: TRBV7-3
CDR3 protein: CASSLPLAGVQEQFF
CDR3 DNA: TGTGCCAGCAGCTTACCCCTAGCGGGAGTGCAAGAGCAGTTCTTC

J gene: TRBJ2-7
clone size: NA
D gene: NA
V gene: TRBV19
CDR3 protein: CASSIHLGTGYEQYF
CDR3 DNA: TGTGCCAGTAGTATTCACTTGGGGACGGGATACGAGCAGTACTTC

J gene: TRBJ1-2
clone size: few
D gene: TRBD1
V gene: TRBV24-1
CDR3 protein: CATSETKDRGYGYTF
CDR3 DNA: TGTGCCACCAGTGAAACAAAGGACAGGGGATATGGCTACACCTTC

J gene: TRBJ1-1
clone size: NA
D gene: NA
V gene: TRBV6-2/TRBV6-3
CDR3 protein: CASRLGGTEAFF
CDR3 DNA: TGTGCCAGCAGGCTCGGCGGCACTGAAGCTTTCTTT